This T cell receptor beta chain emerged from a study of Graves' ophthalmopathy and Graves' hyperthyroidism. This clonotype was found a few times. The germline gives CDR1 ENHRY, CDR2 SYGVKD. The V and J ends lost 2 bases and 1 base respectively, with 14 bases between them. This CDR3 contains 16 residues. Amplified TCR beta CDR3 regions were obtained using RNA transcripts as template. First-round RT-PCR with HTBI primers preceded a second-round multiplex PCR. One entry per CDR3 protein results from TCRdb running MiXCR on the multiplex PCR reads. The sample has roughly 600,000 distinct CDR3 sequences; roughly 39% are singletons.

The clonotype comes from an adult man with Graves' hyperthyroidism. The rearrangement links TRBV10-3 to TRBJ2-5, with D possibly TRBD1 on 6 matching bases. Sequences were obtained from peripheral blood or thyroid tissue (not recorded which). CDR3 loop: CAISEAPRDIQETQYF. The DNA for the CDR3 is TGTGCCATCAGTGAGGCGCCCCGGGACATCCAAGAGACCCAGTACTTC.